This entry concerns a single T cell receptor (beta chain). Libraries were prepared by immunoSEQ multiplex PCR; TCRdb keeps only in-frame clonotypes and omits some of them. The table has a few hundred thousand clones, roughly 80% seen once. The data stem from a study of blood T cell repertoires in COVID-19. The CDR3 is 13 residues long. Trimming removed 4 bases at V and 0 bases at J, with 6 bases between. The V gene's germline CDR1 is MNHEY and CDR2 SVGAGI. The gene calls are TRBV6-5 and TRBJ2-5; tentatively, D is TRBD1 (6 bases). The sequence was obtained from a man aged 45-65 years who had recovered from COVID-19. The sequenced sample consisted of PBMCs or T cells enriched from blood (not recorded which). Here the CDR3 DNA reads TGTGCCAGCAGTTGGACAGACCAAGAGACCCAGTACTTC. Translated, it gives CASSWTDQETQYF.